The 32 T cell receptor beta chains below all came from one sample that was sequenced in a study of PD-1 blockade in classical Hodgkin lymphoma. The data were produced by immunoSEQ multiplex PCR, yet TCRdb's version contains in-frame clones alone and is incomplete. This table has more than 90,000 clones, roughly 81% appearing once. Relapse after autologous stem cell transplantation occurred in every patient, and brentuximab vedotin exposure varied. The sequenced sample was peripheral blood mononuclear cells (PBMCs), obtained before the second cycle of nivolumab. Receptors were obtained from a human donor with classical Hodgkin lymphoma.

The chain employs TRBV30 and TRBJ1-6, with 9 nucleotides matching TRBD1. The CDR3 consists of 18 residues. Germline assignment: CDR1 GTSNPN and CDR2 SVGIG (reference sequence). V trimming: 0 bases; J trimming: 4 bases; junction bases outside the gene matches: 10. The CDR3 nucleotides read TGTGCCTGGAGTGTATCATGGGACAGGGAAGGATATAATTCACCCCTCCACTTT. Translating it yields CAWSVSWDREGYNSPLHF.

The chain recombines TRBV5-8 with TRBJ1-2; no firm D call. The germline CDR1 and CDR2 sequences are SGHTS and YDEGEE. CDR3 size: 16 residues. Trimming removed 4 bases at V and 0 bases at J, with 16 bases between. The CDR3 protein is CASSQGQALANYGYTF. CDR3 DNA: TGTGCCAGCAGCCAAGGCCAGGCCCTAGCTAACTATGGCTACACCTTC.

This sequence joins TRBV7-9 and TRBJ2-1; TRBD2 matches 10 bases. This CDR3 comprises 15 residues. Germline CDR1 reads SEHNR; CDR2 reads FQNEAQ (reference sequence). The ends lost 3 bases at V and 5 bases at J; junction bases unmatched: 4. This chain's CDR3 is CASSFRTSGDNEQFF. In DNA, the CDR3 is TGTGCCAGCAGCTTCCGGACTAGCGGAGACAATGAGCAGTTCTTC.

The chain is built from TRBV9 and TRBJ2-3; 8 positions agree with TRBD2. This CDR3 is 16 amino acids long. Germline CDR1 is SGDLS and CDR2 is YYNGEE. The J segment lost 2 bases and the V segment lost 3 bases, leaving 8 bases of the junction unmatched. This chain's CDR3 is CASSGPLAVVTDTQYF. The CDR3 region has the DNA TGTGCCAGCAGCGGACCACTAGCGGTGGTCACAGATACGCAGTATTTT.

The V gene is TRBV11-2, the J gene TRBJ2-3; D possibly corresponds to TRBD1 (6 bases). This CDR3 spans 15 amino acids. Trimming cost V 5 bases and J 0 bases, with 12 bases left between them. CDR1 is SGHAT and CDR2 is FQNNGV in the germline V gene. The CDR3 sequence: CASSRQGGSTDTQYF. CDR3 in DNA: TGTGCCAGCAGCCGACAAGGGGGAAGCACAGATACGCAGTATTTT.

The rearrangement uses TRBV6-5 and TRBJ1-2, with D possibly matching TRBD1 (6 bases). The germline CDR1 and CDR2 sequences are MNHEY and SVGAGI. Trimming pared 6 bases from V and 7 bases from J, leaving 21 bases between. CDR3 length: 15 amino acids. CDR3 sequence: CASSSPTLQGSGYTF. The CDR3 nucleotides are TGTGCCAGCAGCTCTCCGACACTACAGGGAAGTGGCTACACCTTC.

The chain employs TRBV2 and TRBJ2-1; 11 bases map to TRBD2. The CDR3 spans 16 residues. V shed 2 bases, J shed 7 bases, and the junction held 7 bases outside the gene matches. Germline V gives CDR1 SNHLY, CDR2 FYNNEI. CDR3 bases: TGTGCCAGCAGTGAACAACTAGCGGGAGTTTTGAATGAGCAGTTCTTC. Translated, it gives CASSEQLAGVLNEQFF.

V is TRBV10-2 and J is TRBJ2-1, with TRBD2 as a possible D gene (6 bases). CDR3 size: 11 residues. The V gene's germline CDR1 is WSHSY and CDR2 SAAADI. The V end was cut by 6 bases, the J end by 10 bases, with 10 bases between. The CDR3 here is CASRSGLEQFF. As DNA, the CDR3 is TGCGCCAGCAGATCAGGACTAGAGCAGTTCTTC.

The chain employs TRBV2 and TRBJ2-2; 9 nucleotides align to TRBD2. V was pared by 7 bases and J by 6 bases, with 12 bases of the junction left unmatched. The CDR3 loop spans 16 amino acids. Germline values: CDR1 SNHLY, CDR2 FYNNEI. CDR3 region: CASTLGAGGPAGELFF. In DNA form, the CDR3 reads TGTGCCAGCACCTTAGGAGCGGGAGGTCCAGCCGGGGAGCTGTTTTTT. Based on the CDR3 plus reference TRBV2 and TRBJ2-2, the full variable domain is EPEVTQTPSHQVTQMGQEVILRCVPISNHLYFYWYRQILGQKVEFLVSFYNNEISEKSEIFDDQFSVERPDGSNFTLKIRSTKLEDSAMYFCASTLGAGGPAGELFFGEGSRLTVL.

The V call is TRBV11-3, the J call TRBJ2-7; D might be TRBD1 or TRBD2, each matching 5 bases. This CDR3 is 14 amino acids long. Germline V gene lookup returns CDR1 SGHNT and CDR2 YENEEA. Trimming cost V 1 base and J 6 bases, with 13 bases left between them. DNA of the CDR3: TGTGCCAGCAGCTTAGGGGGGTTCTGGGGCGAGCAGTACTTC. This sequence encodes CASSLGGFWGEQYF.

The CDR3 DNA reads as TGCGCCAGCACTCCGGGCCCCGGGGAGCAGTACTTC. As protein: CASTPGPGEQYF. This rearrangement joins TRBV10-1 to TRBJ2-7; D is unclear. V dropped 7 bases and J dropped 7 bases, with 14 bases sitting between them. The CDR3 runs 12 residues. Germline V lookup: CDR1 WNHNN, CDR2 SYGVQD (reference sequence).

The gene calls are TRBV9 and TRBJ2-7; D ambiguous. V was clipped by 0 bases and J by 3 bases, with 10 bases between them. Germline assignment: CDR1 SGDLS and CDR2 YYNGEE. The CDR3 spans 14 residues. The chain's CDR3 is CASSVGGFGYEQYF. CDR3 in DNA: TGTGCCAGCAGCGTAGGTGGGTTTGGCTACGAGCAGTACTTC. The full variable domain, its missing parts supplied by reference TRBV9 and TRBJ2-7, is DSGVTQTPKHLITATGQRVTLRCSPRSGDLSVYWYQQSLDQGLQFLIQYYNGEERAKGNILERFSAQQFPDLHSELNLSSLELGDSALYFCASSVGGFGYEQYFGPGTRLTVT.

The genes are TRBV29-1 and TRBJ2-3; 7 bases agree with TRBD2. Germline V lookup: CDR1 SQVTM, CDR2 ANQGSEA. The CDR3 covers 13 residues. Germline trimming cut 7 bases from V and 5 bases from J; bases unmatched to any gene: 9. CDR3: CSAGEGRGDTQYF. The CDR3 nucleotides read TGCAGCGCTGGGGAGGGCCGGGGAGATACGCAGTATTTT.

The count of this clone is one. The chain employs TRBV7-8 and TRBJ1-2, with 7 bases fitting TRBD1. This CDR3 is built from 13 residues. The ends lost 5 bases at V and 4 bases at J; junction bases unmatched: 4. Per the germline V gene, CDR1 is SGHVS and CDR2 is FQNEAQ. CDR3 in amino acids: CASSERDSYGYTF. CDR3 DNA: TGTGCCAGCAGCGAGAGGGACAGCTATGGCTACACCTTC.

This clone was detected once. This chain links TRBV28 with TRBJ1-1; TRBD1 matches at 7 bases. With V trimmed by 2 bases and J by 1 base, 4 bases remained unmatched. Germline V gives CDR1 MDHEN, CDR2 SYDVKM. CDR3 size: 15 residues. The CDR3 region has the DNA TGTGCCAGCAGTTTAAGAGGGGGCGGGAACACTGAAGCTTTCTTT. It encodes CASSLRGGGNTEAFF. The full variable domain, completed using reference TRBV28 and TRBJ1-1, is DVKVTQSSRYLVKRTGEKVFLECVQDMDHENMFWYRQDPGLGLRLIYFSYDVKMKEKGDIPEGYSVSREKKERFSLILESASTNQTSMYLCASSLRGGGNTEAFFGQGTRLTVV.

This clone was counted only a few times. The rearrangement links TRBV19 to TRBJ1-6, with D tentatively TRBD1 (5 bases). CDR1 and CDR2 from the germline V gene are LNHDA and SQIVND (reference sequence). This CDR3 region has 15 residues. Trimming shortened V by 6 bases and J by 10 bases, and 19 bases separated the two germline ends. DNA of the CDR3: TGTGCCAGTAGCGACGGGACGACGGCGTTCTCACCCCTCCACTTT. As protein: CASSDGTTAFSPLHF.

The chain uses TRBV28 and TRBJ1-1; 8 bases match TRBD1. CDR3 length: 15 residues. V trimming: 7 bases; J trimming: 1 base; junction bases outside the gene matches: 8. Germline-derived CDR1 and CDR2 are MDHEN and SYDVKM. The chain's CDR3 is CASNTLGQENTEAFF. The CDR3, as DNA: TGTGCCAGCAACACCCTGGGACAGGAGAACACTGAAGCTTTCTTT.

CDR3 loop: CASSIGQRGVETQYF. As DNA, the CDR3 is TGTGCCAGCAGCATCGGACAAAGAGGGGTAGAGACCCAGTACTTC. The chain employs TRBV7-2 and TRBJ2-5; D is perhaps TRBD1 or TRBD2 (5 bases each). The CDR3 sequence is 15 residues long. Germline lookup yields CDR1 SGHTA and CDR2 FQGNSA. Trimming took off 5 bases at V and 4 bases at J, with 17 bases between the two ends.

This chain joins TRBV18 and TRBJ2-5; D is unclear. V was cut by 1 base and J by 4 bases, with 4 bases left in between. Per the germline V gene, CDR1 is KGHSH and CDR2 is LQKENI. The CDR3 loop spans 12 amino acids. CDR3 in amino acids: CASSPLVETQYF. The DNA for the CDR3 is TGTGCCAGCTCACCACTGGTAGAGACCCAGTACTTC.

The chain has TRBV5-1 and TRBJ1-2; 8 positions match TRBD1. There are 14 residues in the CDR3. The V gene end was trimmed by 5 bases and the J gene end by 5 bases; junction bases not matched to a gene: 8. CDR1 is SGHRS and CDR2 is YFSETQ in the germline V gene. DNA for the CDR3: TGCGCCAGCAGTTTACAGGGGGAATCTTATGGCTACACCTTC. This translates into CASSLQGESYGYTF.

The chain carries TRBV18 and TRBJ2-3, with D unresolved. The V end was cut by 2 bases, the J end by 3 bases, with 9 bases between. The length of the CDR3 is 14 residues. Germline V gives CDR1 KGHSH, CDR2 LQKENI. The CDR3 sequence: CASSPIGPTDTQYF. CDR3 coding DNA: TGTGCCAGCTCACCAATAGGACCTACAGATACGCAGTATTTT.

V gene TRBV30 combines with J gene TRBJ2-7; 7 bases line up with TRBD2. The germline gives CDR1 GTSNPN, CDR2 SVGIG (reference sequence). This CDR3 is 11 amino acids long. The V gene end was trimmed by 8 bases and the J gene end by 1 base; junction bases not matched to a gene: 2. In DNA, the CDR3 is TGTGCCGGGGGGGGTTCCTACGAGCAGTACTTC. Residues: CAGGGSYEQYF.

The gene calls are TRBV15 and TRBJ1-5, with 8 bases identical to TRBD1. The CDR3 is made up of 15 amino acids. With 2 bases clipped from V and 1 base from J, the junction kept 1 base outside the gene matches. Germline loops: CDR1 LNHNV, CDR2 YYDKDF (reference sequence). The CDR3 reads CATSRTGGSNQPQHF. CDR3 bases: TGTGCCACCAGCAGAACAGGGGGGAGCAATCAGCCCCAGCATTTT.

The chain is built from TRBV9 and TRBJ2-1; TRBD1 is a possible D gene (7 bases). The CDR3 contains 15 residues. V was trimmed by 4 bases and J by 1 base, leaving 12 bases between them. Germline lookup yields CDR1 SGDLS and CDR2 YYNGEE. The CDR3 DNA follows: TGTGCCAGCAGCCCAGGGGGGAAATCCTACAATGAGCAGTTCTTC. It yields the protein CASSPGGKSYNEQFF.

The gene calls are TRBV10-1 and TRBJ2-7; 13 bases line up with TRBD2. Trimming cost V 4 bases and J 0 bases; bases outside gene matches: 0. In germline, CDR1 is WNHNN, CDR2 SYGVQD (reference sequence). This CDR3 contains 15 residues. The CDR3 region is CASSGTSGSSYEQYF. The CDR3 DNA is TGCGCCAGCAGTGGGACTAGCGGGAGCTCCTACGAGCAGTACTTC.

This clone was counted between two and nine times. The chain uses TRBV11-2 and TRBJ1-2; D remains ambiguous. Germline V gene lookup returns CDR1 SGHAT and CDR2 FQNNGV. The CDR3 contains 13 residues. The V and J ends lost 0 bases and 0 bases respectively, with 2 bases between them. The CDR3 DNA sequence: TGTGCCAGCAGCTTAGAACCTAACTATGGCTACACCTTC. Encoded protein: CASSLEPNYGYTF.

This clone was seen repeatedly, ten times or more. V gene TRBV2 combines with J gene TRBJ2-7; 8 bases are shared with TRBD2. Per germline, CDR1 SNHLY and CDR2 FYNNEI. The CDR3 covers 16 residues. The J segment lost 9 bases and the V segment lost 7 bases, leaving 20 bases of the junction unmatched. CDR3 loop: CASTLKATSGLNSQYF. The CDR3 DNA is TGTGCCAGCACTCTCAAAGCAACTAGCGGCCTTAACTCGCAGTACTTC.

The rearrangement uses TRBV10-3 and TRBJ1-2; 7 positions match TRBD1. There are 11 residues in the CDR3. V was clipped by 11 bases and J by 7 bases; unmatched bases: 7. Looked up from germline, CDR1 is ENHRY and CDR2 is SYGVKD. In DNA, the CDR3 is TGTGCCTCCCAGGGGGGCTCTGGCTACACCTTC. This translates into CASQGGSGYTF.

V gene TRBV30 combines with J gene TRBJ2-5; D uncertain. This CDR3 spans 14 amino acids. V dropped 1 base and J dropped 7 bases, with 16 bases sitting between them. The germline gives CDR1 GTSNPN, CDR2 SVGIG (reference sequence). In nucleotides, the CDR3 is TGTGCCTGGAGTGGGGATGGGATTTCGGGGACCCAGTACTTC. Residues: CAWSGDGISGTQYF.

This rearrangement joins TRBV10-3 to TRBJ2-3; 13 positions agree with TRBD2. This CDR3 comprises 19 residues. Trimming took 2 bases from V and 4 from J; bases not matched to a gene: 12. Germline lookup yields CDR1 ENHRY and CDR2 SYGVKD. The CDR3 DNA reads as TGTGCCATCAGTGAGACAGAAAGACTAGCGGGAGGCGGGCCAGATACGCAGTATTTT. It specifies CAISETERLAGGGPDTQYF.

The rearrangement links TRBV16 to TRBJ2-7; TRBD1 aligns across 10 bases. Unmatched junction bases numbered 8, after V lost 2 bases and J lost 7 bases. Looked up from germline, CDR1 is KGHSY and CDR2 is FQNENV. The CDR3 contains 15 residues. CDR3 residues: CASSQIGTGVEEQYF. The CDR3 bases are TGTGCCAGCAGCCAAATTGGGACAGGGGTGGAGGAGCAGTACTTC.

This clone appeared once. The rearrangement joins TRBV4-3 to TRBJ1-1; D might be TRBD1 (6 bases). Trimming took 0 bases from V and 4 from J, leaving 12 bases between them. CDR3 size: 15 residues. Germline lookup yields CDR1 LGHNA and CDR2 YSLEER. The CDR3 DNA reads TGCGCCAGCAGCCAAGAAGCGCAGGGGCCCACTGAAGCTTTCTTT. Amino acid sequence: CASSQEAQGPTEAFF.